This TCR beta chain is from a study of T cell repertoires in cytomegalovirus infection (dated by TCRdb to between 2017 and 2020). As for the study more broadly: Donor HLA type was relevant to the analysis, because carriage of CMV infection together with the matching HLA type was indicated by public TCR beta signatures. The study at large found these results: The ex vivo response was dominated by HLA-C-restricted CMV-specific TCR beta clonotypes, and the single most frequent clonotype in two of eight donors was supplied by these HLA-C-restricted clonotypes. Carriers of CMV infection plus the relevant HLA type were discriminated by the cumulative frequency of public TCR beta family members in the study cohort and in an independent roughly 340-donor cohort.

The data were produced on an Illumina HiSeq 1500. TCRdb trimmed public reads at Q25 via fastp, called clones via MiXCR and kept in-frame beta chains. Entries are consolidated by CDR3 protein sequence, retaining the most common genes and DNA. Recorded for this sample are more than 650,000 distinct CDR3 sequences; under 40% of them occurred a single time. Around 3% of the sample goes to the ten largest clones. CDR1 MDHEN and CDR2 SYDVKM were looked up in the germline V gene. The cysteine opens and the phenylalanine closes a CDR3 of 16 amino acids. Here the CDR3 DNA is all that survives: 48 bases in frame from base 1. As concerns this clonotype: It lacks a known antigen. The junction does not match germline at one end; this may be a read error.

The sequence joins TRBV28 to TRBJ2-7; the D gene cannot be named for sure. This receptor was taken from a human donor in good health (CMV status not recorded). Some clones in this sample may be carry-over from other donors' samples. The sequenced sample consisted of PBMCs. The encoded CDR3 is CASRLTAMNSLYEQYF. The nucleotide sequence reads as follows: TGTGCCAGCCGTTTAACGGCTATGAACAGTCTCTACGAGCAGTACTTC.